Each of the 3 T cell receptor beta chains below was sequenced from the same sample in a study of neurological immune-mediated disorders. Using its own MiXCR run on the 5' RACE reads, TCRdb lists one record per CDR3 protein. The repertoire holds around 49,000 distinct CDR3 sequences, 9% to 10% seen once, with under 2% in the top ten. Time point: longitudinal time-point 1 (baseline). The sample consisted of PBMCs. All receptors derive from a woman aged 35 to 49 in good health.

This clonotype appeared many times. The V and J genes are TRBV7-2 and TRBJ2-7; D is undetermined. V was cut by 4 bases and J by 5 bases, with 24 bases left in between. This CDR3 has 17 amino acids. CDR1 is SGHTA and CDR2 is FQGNSA in the germline V gene. The DNA for the CDR3 is TGTGCCAGCAGCTCGCGTTACCGGGTCACCCCAGGCCACGAGCAGTACTTC. It codes for CASSSRYRVTPGHEQYF.

At least ten counts were recorded for this clonotype. The gene calls are TRBV5-1 and TRBJ1-1, with 9 bases aligning to TRBD1. V was clipped by 4 bases and J by 5 bases; unmatched bases: 6. The CDR3 extends over 14 amino acids. Germline CDR1 SGHRS, CDR2 YFSETQ. DNA for the CDR3: TGCGCCAGCAGCGCCGGACAGGGGAGAACTGAAGCTTTCTTT. Its translation is CASSAGQGRTEAFF.

This clonotype has a count of ten or more. The genes are TRBV12-3 or TRBV12-4 and TRBJ1-3; TRBD1 might be the D (6 bases). V was shortened by 6 bases and J by 0 bases, with 12 bases between the two germline ends. The CDR3 consists of 15 residues. CDR3 in DNA: TGTGCCAGCAGGGGACACAGAGTCTCTGGAAACACCATATATTTT. It specifies CASRGHRVSGNTIYF.